The present TCR beta chain was sequenced within a study of cytomegalovirus exposure and HLA in healthy donors. Across the study: A later analysis reported the same platform for the roughly 120 validation repertoires and the approximately 700 first-cohort repertoires. Study-wide results and caveats: The tendency of first-cohort TCR clusters to co-occur in the 90 to 150 validation repertoires was the finding of a later analysis. Researchers counted 164 TCR beta chains as cytomegalovirus-associated.

The V and J ends lost 4 bases and 5 bases respectively, with 20 bases between them. In germline, CDR1 is SNHLY, CDR2 FYNNEI. The CDR3 consists of 17 residues. For this clone: No antigen is known for it.

Repertoires were generated with immunoSEQ multiplex PCR, while TCRdb's copy carries only in-frame clones and drops some. The table shows about 120,000 clones, with roughly 90% occurring only once. The V gene is TRBV2, the J gene TRBJ1-4, with D unresolved. The sequence was obtained from a woman aged 18-30 years in good health and CMV-seropositive. Source material: PBMCs. The CDR3 coding sequence is TGTGCCAGCAGTGCCCTTCAGCTCGCGGGGTCCAATGAAAAACTGTTTTTT. This translates into CASSALQLAGSNEKLFF.